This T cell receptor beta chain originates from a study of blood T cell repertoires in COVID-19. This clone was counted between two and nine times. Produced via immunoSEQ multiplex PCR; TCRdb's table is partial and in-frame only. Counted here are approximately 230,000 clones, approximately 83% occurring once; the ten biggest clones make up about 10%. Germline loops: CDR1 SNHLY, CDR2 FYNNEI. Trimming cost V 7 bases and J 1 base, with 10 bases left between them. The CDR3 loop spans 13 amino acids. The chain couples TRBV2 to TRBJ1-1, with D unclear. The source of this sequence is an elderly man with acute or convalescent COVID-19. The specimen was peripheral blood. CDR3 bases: TGTGCCAGCAATGGAGAACGGAACACTGAAGCTTTCTTT. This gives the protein CASNGERNTEAFF.